This T cell receptor (beta chain) was sequenced during a study of Ad26.COV2.S vaccination and SARS-CoV-2 variants. As regards this clone: Its antigen remains unknown.

Treatment denoted: roughly 19 received Ad26.COV2.S at low or high dose, single or two shots; roughly 5 received placebo; per-sample allocation not given. Collection of the samples took place on day 63 after the first injection of vaccine or placebo. Some clones are missing from TCRdb's copy, which holds only in-frame ones; the method was immunoSEQ multiplex PCR. Among about 280,000 clones, around 87% were seen once, and the ten largest hold 3% to 4%. Study-wide results and caveats: Analyses that measured TCR breadth and depth may have underestimated total T cell responses.

The CDR3 runs 16 residues. Unmatched junction bases numbered 8, after V lost 5 bases and J lost 4 bases. The germline V gene has CDR1 SGHAT and CDR2 FQNNGV. The clonotype originates from a person aged 18 to 65 who received the Ad26.COV2.S COVID-19 vaccine or a placebo. Here the sequenced sample was peripheral blood, taken in a trial of Ad26.COV2.S vaccine versus placebo. V gene TRBV11-2 combines with J gene TRBJ2-1; 10 bases agree with TRBD2. CDR3 bases: TGTGCCAGCAGCCCTTCAGCGGGAGGGGTGTACAATGAGCAGTTCTTC. It codes for CASSPSAGGVYNEQFF.